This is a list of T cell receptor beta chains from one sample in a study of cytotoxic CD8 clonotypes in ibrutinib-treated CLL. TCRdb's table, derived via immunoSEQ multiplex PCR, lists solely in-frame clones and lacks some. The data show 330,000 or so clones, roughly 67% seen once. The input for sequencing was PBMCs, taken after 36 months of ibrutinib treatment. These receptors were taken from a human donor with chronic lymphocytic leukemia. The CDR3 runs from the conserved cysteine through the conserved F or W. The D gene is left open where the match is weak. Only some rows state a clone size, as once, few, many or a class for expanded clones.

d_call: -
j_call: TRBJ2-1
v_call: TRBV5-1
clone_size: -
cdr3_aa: CASSPFGSYNEQFF
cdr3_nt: TGCGCCAGCAGCCCCTTCGGTTCCTACAATGAGCAGTTCTTC

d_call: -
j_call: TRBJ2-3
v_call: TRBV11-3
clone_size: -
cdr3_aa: CASSLGGQLNTDTQYF
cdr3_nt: TGTGCCAGCAGCTTAGGCGGACAGCTCAACACAGATACGCAGTATTTT

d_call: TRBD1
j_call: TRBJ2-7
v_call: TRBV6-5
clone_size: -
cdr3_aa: CASSADRGRDEQYF
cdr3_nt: TGTGCCAGCAGTGCCGACAGGGGCCGGGACGAGCAGTACTTC

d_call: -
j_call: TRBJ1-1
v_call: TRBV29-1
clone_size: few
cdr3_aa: CSVTHTNTEAFF
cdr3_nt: TGCAGCGTTACCCACACGAACACTGAAGCTTTCTTT

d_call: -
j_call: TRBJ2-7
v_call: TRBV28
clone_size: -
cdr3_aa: CASSRPYLDEQYF
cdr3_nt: TGTGCCAGCAGCCGACCCTACCTAGACGAGCAGTACTTC

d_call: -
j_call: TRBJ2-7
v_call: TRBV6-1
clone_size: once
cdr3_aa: CASSDQTYEQYF
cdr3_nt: TGTGCCAGCAGTGATCAGACCTACGAGCAGTACTTC

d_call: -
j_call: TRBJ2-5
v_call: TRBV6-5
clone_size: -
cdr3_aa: CSSRGDNQETQYF
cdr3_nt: TGCTCGAGCAGGGGGGACAACCAAGAGACCCAGTACTTC

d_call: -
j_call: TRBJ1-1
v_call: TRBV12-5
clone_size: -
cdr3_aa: CASGLGRKEEVNTEAFF
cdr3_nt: TGTGCTAGTGGTTTGGGGAGGAAAGAAGAAGTGAACACTGAAGCTTTCTTT

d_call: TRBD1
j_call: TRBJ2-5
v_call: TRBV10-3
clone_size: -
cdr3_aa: CAITDRAQETQYF
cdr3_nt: TGTGCCATCACGGACAGGGCGCAAGAGACCCAGTACTTC

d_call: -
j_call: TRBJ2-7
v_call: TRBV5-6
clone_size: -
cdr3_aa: CASSLPWRVGPYEQYF
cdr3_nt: TGTGCCAGCAGCTTGCCGTGGCGGGTAGGCCCTTACGAGCAGTACTTC

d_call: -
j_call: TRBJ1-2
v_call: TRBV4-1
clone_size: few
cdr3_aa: CASSQAPLGGGYGYTF
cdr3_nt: TGCGCCAGCAGCCAAGCCCCCCTGGGCGGGGGCTATGGCTACACCTTC

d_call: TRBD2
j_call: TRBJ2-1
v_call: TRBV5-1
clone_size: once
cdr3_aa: CASSGGRRAGDEQFF
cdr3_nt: TGCGCCAGCAGCGGGGGACGCCGGGCGGGAGATGAGCAGTTCTTC

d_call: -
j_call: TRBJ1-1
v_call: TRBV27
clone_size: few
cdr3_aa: CASSFGPPLGITEAFF
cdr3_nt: TGTGCCAGCAGTTTCGGACCCCCTTTAGGGATCACTGAAGCTTTCTTT

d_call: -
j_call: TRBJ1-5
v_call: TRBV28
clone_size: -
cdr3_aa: CASRINRVGNQPQHF
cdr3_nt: TGTGCCAGCAGAATTAACAGGGTGGGCAATCAGCCCCAGCATTTT

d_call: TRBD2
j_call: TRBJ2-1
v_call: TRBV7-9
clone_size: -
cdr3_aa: CASSLIAGVPEQFF
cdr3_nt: TGTGCCAGCAGCTTAATAGCGGGAGTACCTGAGCAGTTCTTC

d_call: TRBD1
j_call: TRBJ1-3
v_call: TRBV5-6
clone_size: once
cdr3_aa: CASSLSSWSGDRVDTIYF
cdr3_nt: TGTGCCAGCAGCTTGTCTTCGTGGAGCGGGGACAGGGTTGACACCATATATTTT

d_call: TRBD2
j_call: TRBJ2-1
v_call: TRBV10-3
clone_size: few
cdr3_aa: CAISESPGRTNEQFF
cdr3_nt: TGTGCCATCAGTGAGTCCCCCGGGAGGACTAATGAGCAGTTCTTC

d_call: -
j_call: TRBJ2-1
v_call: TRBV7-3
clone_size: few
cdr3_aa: CASSLRGGSYNEQFF
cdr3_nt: TGTGCCAGCAGCTTAAGGGGGGGCTCGTACAATGAGCAGTTCTTC

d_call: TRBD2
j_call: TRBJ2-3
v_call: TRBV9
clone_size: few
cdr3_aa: CASSEASGSGTDTQYF
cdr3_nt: TGTGCCAGCAGCGAGGCTAGCGGGAGTGGCACAGATACGCAGTATTTT

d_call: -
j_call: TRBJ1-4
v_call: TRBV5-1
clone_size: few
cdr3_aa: CASSYGDYNEKLFF
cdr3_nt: TGCGCCAGCAGCTACGGGGACTATAATGAAAAACTGTTTTTT

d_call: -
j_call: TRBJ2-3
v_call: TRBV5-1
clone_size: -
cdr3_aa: CASSLGDRISTDTQYF
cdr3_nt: TGCGCCAGCAGCTTGGGGGACCGTATTAGCACAGATACGCAGTATTTT

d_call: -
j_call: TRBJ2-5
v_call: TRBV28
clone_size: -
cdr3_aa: CASSQEETQYF
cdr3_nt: TGTGCCAGCAGCCAAGAGGAGACCCAGTACTTC

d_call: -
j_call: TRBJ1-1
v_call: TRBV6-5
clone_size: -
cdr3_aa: CASSYQGYTEAFF
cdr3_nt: TGTGCCAGCAGTTACCAGGGATACACTGAAGCTTTCTTT

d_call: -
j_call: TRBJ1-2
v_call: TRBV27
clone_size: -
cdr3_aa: CASSLGQGLGYTF
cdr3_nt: TGTGCCAGCAGTTTAGGTCAGGGATTAGGCTACACCTTC

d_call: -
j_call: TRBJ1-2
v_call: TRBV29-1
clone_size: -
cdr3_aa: CSVGNRENYGYTF
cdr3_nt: TGCAGCGTTGGGAATCGAGAGAACTATGGCTACACCTTC

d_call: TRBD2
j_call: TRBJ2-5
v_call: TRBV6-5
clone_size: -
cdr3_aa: CASSYWREAETQYF
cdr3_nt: TGTGCCAGCAGTTACTGGCGGGAGGCGGAGACCCAGTACTTC

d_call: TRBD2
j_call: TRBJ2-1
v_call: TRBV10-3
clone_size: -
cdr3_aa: CATGTSAPNVYNEQFF
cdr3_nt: TGTGCCACCGGGACTAGCGCTCCGAACGTCTACAATGAGCAGTTCTTC